These 11 T cell receptor beta chains were all obtained from the same sample, sequenced in a study of blood T cell repertoires in COVID-19. The table came from immunoSEQ multiplex PCR; TCRdb's copy has only in-frame clones and leaves some out. The sample has more than 35,000 clones, about four fifths seen once. Source material: peripheral blood. These receptors were taken from an elderly woman with acute or convalescent COVID-19.

The genes are TRBV5-1 and TRBJ2-5, with TRBD2 identical over 8 bases. This CDR3 comprises 14 residues. Per germline, CDR1 SGHRS and CDR2 YFSETQ. V lost 2 bases and J lost 5; bases outside the gene matches: 5. The CDR3 loop reads CASSLPPGGETQYF. The CDR3 bases are TGCGCCAGCAGCTTACCGCCGGGGGGGGAGACCCAGTACTTC.

V usage is TRBV30 and J usage is TRBJ2-3; 9 bases are shared with TRBD2. The CDR3 contains 15 residues. CDR1 is GTSNPN and CDR2 is SVGIG in the germline V gene (reference sequence). The J segment lost 3 bases and the V segment lost 2 bases, leaving 6 bases of the junction unmatched. This CDR3 is CAWSYAGGPTDTQYF. Written as DNA, the CDR3 is TGTGCCTGGAGTTATGCGGGGGGGCCGACAGATACGCAGTATTTT.

The chain is built from TRBV2 and TRBJ1-2; D is undetermined. The CDR3 covers 13 residues. Trimming shortened V by 4 bases and J by 6 bases, and 12 bases separated the two germline ends. The germline V gene encodes CDR1 SNHLY and CDR2 FYNNEI. The CDR3 region has the DNA TGTGCCAGCAGTGGCCCGATGCGGGATGGCTACACCTTC. Its translation is CASSGPMRDGYTF.

This clone was detected once. Here the CDR3 DNA reads TGTGCCAGCTCAAACAGGGGAGGAGGAGAGACCCAGTACTTC. Translated, it gives CASSNRGGGETQYF. The chain recombines TRBV18 with TRBJ2-5; weak D call: TRBD1 (7 bases). The CDR3 extends over 14 amino acids. V was shortened by 5 bases and J by 4 bases, with 14 bases between the two germline ends. Germline V gene data show CDR1 as KGHSH and CDR2 as LQKENI.

This clone has a handful of counts. This chain joins TRBV4-1 and TRBJ1-2; a possible D gene is TRBD1 (6 bases). Trimming cost V 2 bases and J 5 bases, with 18 bases left between them. The CDR3 contains 16 residues. CDR1 is MGHRA and CDR2 is YSYEKL in the germline V gene. The CDR3 region has the DNA TGCGCCAGCAGCCAAAAGGACAGAAATTACGGATATGGCTACACCTTC. Its protein is CASSQKDRNYGYGYTF.

V usage is TRBV11-2 and J usage is TRBJ2-1; maybe TRBD1 (6 bases). Germline assignment: CDR1 SGHAT and CDR2 FQNNGV. The CDR3 has 12 amino acids. Trimming stripped 1 base from V and 12 bases from J, with 10 bases between. In DNA, the CDR3 is TGTGCCAGCAGCTTAGGACAGGAAAGGCAGTTCTTC. This sequence encodes CASSLGQERQFF.

The chain uses TRBV7-8 and TRBJ1-5; 10 bases match TRBD1. CDR3 length: 17 residues. Unmatched junction bases numbered 6, after V lost 1 base and J lost 3 bases. The germline CDR1 and CDR2 sequences are SGHVS and FQNEAQ. The CDR3, as DNA: TGTGCCAGCAGCTTAGGAGGGACAGGGGCCTTCAATCAGCCCCAGCATTTT. It translates to CASSLGGTGAFNQPQHF.

The chain is built from TRBV5-1 and TRBJ2-1; possibly TRBD2 for D (7 bases). Germline loops: CDR1 SGHRS, CDR2 YFSETQ. The CDR3 consists of 16 residues. V was shortened by 0 bases and J by 7 bases, with 17 bases between the two germline ends. CDR3 in DNA: TGCGCCAGCAGCTTGGGATCGGCGGGGGCGGCGAATGAGCAGTTCTTC. This translates into CASSLGSAGAANEQFF. The entire variable domain, with the rest obtained from reference TRBV5-1 and TRBJ2-1, is as follows: KAGVTQTPRYLIKTRGQQVTLSCSPISGHRSVSWYQQTPGQGLQFLFEYFSETQRNKGNFPGRFSGRQFSNSRSEMNVSTLELGDSALYLCASSLGSAGAANEQFFGPGTRLTVL.

In its sample, this clone was seen once. The rearrangement links TRBV18 to TRBJ2-5, with D possibly matching TRBD2 (5 bases). V was pared by 2 bases and J by 2 bases, with 12 bases between. Germline-derived CDR1 and CDR2 are KGHSH and LQKENI. The CDR3 extends over 15 amino acids. CDR3 region: CASSPIARAQETQYF. CDR3 coding DNA: TGTGCCAGCTCACCAATAGCGAGGGCGCAAGAGACCCAGTACTTC.

The CDR3 region is CASSTDSGVPADTQYF. In nucleotides, the CDR3 is TGTGCCAGTAGTACAGATAGCGGGGTTCCAGCAGATACGCAGTATTTT. The rearrangement uses TRBV19 and TRBJ2-3, with 8 bases aligning to TRBD2. V lost 4 bases to trimming and J lost 4 bases; unmatched junction nucleotides: 10. This CDR3 has 16 amino acids. Germline V CDR1 and CDR2: LNHDA, SQIVND (reference sequence).

The chain has TRBV5-1 and TRBJ1-2; TRBD1 matches at 7 bases. CDR1 is SGHRS and CDR2 is YFSETQ in the germline V gene. The CDR3 covers 15 residues. V was pared by 0 bases and J by 4 bases, with 6 bases of the junction left unmatched. Here the CDR3 reads CASSLDRQGIYGYTF. In DNA form, the CDR3 reads TGCGCCAGCAGCTTGGACCGACAGGGTATCTATGGCTACACCTTC.